These T cell receptor beta chains were read from a single sample in a study of tumor-infiltrating lymphocytes in primary liver carcinoma. MiXCR was run by TCRdb on the multiplex PCR reads, yielding one entry per CDR3 protein. The table has about 50,000 distinct CDR3 sequences, 60% to 80% seen once. The source material was liver tumor tissue from sampling region 5. The source of these receptors is a man aged 40-49 years with primary liver carcinoma and hepatitis B virus infection. The conserved cysteine and the conserved F or W are not part of the CDR3 here.

v_call cdr3_aa
TRBV4-3 ASSLAHEETQY
TRBV7-8 AILGSSGGKNIQY
TRBV4-3 ASSQDRASCYGQY
TRBV5-1 ASRDKPGAGYEQY
TRBV29-1 SGVSGWGMNTEAF
TRBV6-2/TRBV6-3 ASSFFSGEQF
TRBV7-9 ANSLNREQEQY
TRBV5-5 AGSSGQTITNQPQH
TRBV4-3 VSSQDQRYELY
TRBV25-1 ASSEPSGSREQF
TRBV11-3 ASSLGEGLTYNEQF
TRBV4-1 ASNQGDRGRDTEAF
TRBV4-3 ASSKDGLGSIQY
TRBV29-1 SVETLAGPATSERF
TRBV24-1 ATSVGQGRNEQF
TRBV4-1 ASSQAGGGNNGRF
TRBV29-1 SGMYSGETQY
TRBV6-1 ASTVEQHTYNEQF
TRBV5-1 ASSFSVSLNYEQY